This T cell receptor beta chain was identified during a study of blood T cells in healthy people across ages. Individuals who donated were healthy Caucasians from Russia aged roughly 6 to 90. A note on this clonotype: Its matching antigen is unknown. A much bigger clone sits one base away, suggesting this may be a read error.

The authors ran a second PCR of roughly 6 to 12 cycles using a sample-barcoded 5' primer and a J-beta primer mix. TCRdb re-analysed the 5' RACE reads in MiXCR, keeping a single row per CDR3 protein. The sample yields hundreds of thousands of distinct CDR3 sequences, less than 35% seen once. Germline loops: CDR1 SQVTM, CDR2 ANQGSEA. The CDR3 contains 13 residues. Study-wide results and limits: Naive T cell percentage showed a strong correlation with TCR beta diversity.

The sequence was collected from a woman aged 80 or over in good health. Sequencing was performed on blood. The chain joins TRBV29-1 to TRBJ1-5; 8 positions match TRBD1. The CDR3 nucleotides read TGCGGCGTGACAGGGGCCGACAATCAGCCCCAGCATTTT. It translates to CGVTGADNQPQHF.